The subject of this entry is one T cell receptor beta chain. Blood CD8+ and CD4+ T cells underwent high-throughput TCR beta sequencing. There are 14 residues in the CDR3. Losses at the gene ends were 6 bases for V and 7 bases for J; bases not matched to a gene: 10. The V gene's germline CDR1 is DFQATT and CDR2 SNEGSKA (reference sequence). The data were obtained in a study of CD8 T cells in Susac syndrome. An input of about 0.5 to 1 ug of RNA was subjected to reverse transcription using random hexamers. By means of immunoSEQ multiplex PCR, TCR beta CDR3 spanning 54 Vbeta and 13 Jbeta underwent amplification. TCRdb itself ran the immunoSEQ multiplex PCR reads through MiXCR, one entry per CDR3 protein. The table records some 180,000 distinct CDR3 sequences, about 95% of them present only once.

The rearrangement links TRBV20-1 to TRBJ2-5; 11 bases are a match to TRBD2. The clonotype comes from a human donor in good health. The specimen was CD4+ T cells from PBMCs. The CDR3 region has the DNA TGCAGTGCCCGACTAGCGGGACGGCCAGGGACCCAGTACTTC. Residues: CSARLAGRPGTQYF.